The sequence of this T cell receptor beta chain was determined in a study of blood T cell repertoires in COVID-19. Looking at the study overall: Acute and convalescent COVID-19 samples came from the United States, Italy and Spain. The cDNA or gDNA used as material had been derived from T cells, B-cell-depleted T cells, or PBMCs.

As processed by the authors: From reference gene primer amplification, estimates of nucleated cell counts were derived. The data were produced by immunoSEQ multiplex PCR, yet TCRdb's version contains in-frame clones alone and is incomplete. V and J calls plus clone size are reproduced from that table; the DNA served to infer D and trimming. Of some 71,000 clones listed, around 84% were seen once; the top ten hold roughly 0.83%. The CDR3 is 14 residues long. The V gene's germline CDR1 is SGHRS and CDR2 YFSETQ. Trimming cost V 3 bases and J 2 bases; bases outside gene matches: 3. The material sequenced was peripheral blood. The TCR sequence derives from a woman aged 70-85 years with acute or convalescent COVID-19. The chain joins TRBV5-1 to TRBJ2-3; 7 bases agree with TRBD2. The CDR3, as DNA: TGCGCCAGCAGCTCAAGCGGGGACACAGATACGCAGTATTTT. This gives the protein CASSSSGDTDTQYF.